Below, one TCR beta chain is given with its context. Germline CDR1 GTSNPN, CDR2 SVGIG (reference sequence). V gave up 0 bases and J gave up 1 base, with 6 bases separating them. CDR3 length equals 13 residues. The data belong to a study of blood T cell repertoires in COVID-19. Under the authors' procedure: Estimation of nucleated cell counts relied on the amplification of reference gene primers. Sequenced by immunoSEQ multiplex PCR; TCRdb stores in-frame clones only, minus some. For V, J and clone size, that table is used; D and trimming come from the DNA. The sample consists of approximately 250,000 clones, approximately 88% of them appearing once. Individuals aged about 18 to 89 years were recruited from about two dozen US areas. Cohorts were assigned according to the clinical history that participants reported.

The gene calls are TRBV30 and TRBJ1-1; weak D call: TRBD1 (5 bases). The clonotype comes from a woman in her forties with acute COVID-19. Sequenced material: PBMCs or T cells enriched from blood (not recorded which). DNA of the CDR3: TGTGCCTGGAGTGTACAGGAGAACACTGAAGCTTTCTTT. Translated: CAWSVQENTEAFF.